This T cell receptor (beta chain) was obtained from a study of graft-versus-host responses after intestinal transplantation. Study summary: Multivisceral, liver-intestinal, or isolated intestinal transplants were given to recipients.

This clone was recorded once. Its antigen is not identified. Here immunoSEQ multiplex PCR was the method, and the copy in TCRdb shows in-frame clones only, minus some. The sample records about 57,000 clones, over 85% being singletons. Regarding the study as a whole: The study found high graft-versus-host to host-versus-graft clonal ratios in allografts of patients with graft-donor T cell macrochimerism. GvH clones occurred in recipient marrow; some first appeared in ileum or blood.

Germline V gene data show CDR1 as SGHVS and CDR2 as FNYEAQ. Trimming left V 3 bases short and J 4 bases short, with 18 bases between. The CDR3 extends over 17 amino acids. This sequence originates from a human patient who received an intestinal transplant, so some T cells may come from the graft donor. The specimen comprised PBMCs, sampled 26 days after transplant. The V call is TRBV7-6, the J call TRBJ2-2; maybe TRBD1 (6 bases). CDR3: CASSLGPTGSGTGELFF. The CDR3 DNA is TGTGCCAGCAGCTTGGGACCAACAGGGAGTGGCACCGGGGAGCTGTTTTTT.